This T cell receptor (beta chain) was sequenced in a study of early T cells in non-severe SARS-CoV-2 infection (dated by TCRdb to about 2021). Describing the broader study: Because TCR sequencing was done on bulk RNA from unsorted whole blood, the alpha and beta chains could not be paired.

A case-control design nested within a healthcare worker cohort in London, UK, was used, with weekly nasopharyngeal swab PCR tests and blood sampling performed. Healthcare workers were recruited between 23 and 31 March 2020, during the week of the UK lockdown, and were followed weekly for up to roughly 16 weeks. Taken from cysteine to phenylalanine, the CDR3 has 15 residues. Left in the record is the CDR3 DNA by itself, 45 bases read in frame from the first base. As encoded in the germline V gene (reference sequence), CDR1 is DFQATT while CDR2 is SNEGSKA. A distance of 16 bases separates the germline ends of V and J, which lose 1 base and 4 bases respectively. The paper as a whole reports these results and caveats: VDJdb matching was skewed toward anti-spike CD8 responses and likely underestimated virus-specific expansions, missing private and CD4 specificities.

This clonotype has ten or more counts. Its specific antigen is unknown. Per-base quality was not reported, and no clone a single base away is much larger than it. Libraries were constructed by 5' RACE. Sequenced on a NextSeq 500. In the TCR library protocol, unique molecular identifiers were attached to individual cDNA molecules to correct for PCR bias and sequencing error. Both TCR alpha and beta chains were sequenced, and tight co-correlation was observed between alpha and beta sequence abundances in each sample. The authors' analysis ran thus. Decombinator V4 was used to perform V gene, J gene and CDR3 annotation of TCR sequences. Expanded TCRs were defined as changing significantly between any two time points under a Poisson model with p below 0.0001. TCR abundances were normalised to the total number of TCRs sequenced per sample and expressed as counts per million. MAIT TCRs were defined by TRAV1-2 paired with TRAJ12, TRAJ20 or TRAJ33, and iNKT TCRs by TRAV10 paired with TRAJ18. VDJdb, accessed on 1 November 2021, was searched for TCRs annotated for CMV, EBV and SARS-CoV-2, and TCRs annotated for more than one antigen were excluded. The raw public data were reprocessed by TCRdb itself: fastp quality trimming at Q25, MiXCR clonotype calling, in-frame beta chains only. For every CDR3 protein sequence, its rows merge into one entry that carries the most common genes and DNA. The V and J calls follow TCRdb's processing rather than the paper's. The sample table contains around 28,000 distinct CDR3 sequences; only one count was recorded for around 5% of them. Of the sample, roughly 4% falls within the top ten clones.

This sequence was found in an adult who was a healthcare worker with PCR-confirmed SARS-CoV-2 infection or an uninfected control (not recorded which). Sequenced input: whole blood. Recombination connected TRBV20-1 to TRBJ1-1, with a weak D call of TRBD1 (6 bases match). For the CDR3, the sequence is CSARGHRAVGTEAFF. At the DNA level, the sequence is TGCAGTGCTAGAGGTCACAGGGCCGTGGGCACTGAAGCTTTCTTT.